The 21 T cell receptor beta chains given below trace back to one sample, sequenced in a study of blood T cell repertoires in COVID-19. Produced via immunoSEQ multiplex PCR; TCRdb's table is partial and in-frame only. Among about 170,000 clones listed, 87% were seen once. Sample: PBMCs or T cells enriched from blood (not recorded which). These receptors were collected from a human donor with acute COVID-19. The donor label of this sample is uncertain.

This clone came up once. The CDR3 loop is CASSPSQGYQPQHF. The CDR3 bases are TGTGCCAGCAGCCCCTCCCAGGGTTATCAGCCCCAGCATTTT. This sequence joins TRBV7-9 and TRBJ1-5; a possible D gene is TRBD1 (5 bases). The V and J ends lost 5 bases and 5 bases respectively, with 13 bases between them. There are 14 residues in the CDR3. Germline V CDR1 and CDR2: SEHNR, FQNEAQ (reference sequence).

This chain links TRBV9 with TRBJ2-3, with 10 bases that match TRBD1. The CDR3 sequence is 15 residues long. Unmatched junction bases numbered 6, after V lost 4 bases and J lost 4 bases. The germline V gene encodes CDR1 SGDLS and CDR2 YYNGEE. CDR3: CASSPRTGGADTQYF. CDR3 nucleotides: TGTGCCAGCAGCCCGCGGACAGGGGGGGCAGATACGCAGTATTTT. Based on the CDR3 plus reference TRBV9 and TRBJ2-3, the full variable domain is DSGVTQTPKHLITATGQRVTLRCSPRSGDLSVYWYQQSLDQGLQFLIQYYNGEERAKGNILERFSAQQFPDLHSELNLSSLELGDSALYFCASSPRTGGADTQYFGPGTRLTVL.

This clone is a singleton in its sample. The chain has TRBV19 and TRBJ2-1; D might be TRBD2 (7 bases). V lost 6 bases and J lost 7, with 13 bases in between. Germline CDR1 reads LNHDA; CDR2 reads SQIVND (reference sequence). The CDR3 runs 13 residues. In DNA form, the CDR3 reads TGTGCCAGTAGCAAGGGGGGGCCAAATGAGCAGTTCTTC. Protein product: CASSKGGPNEQFF. Together with reference TRBV19 and TRBJ2-1, the CDR3 gives the full variable domain: DGGITQSPKYLFRKEGQNVTLSCEQNLNHDAMYWYRQDPGQGLRLIYYSQIVNDFQKGDIAEGYSVSREKKESFPLTVTSAQKNPTAFYLCASSKGGPNEQFFGPGTRLTVL.

The table lists this clone with a count of one. The DNA for the CDR3 is TGTGCCAGCAGCCCTCTTCGGACAGGTAATGAAGCTTTCTTT. This translates into CASSPLRTGNEAFF. The chain links TRBV7-2 to TRBJ1-1, with 7 positions matching TRBD1. The V segment lost 5 bases and the J segment 7 bases; nucleotides outside the gene matches: 10. This CDR3 has 14 residues. CDR1 is SGHTA and CDR2 is FQGNSA in the germline V gene.

The chain employs TRBV6-5 and TRBJ1-6, with D perhaps TRBD1 (6 bases). V lost 9 bases, J lost 7 bases, and 13 bases lay in between. The CDR3 has 13 residues. Germline CDR1 and CDR2: MNHEY and SVGAGI. CDR3 sequence reads: CASRTVENSPLHF. CDR3 DNA: TGTGCCAGTCGGACAGTAGAGAATTCACCCCTCCACTTT.

The gene calls are TRBV29-1 and TRBJ2-7; unclear D gene. Germline CDR1 and CDR2: SQVTM and ANQGSEA. This CDR3 region has 14 residues. The V end was cut by 5 bases, the J end by 1 base, with 15 bases between. The DNA for the CDR3 is TGCAGCGTTTCTCGGAAAGCAGGTTCCTACGAGCAGTACTTC. Its protein product is CSVSRKAGSYEQYF.

The rearrangement uses TRBV19 and TRBJ2-7; 7 bases match TRBD1. The ends lost 8 bases at V and 3 bases at J; junction bases unmatched: 4. In germline, CDR1 is LNHDA, CDR2 SQIVND (reference sequence). The CDR3 contains 12 residues. CDR3: CASRQGLYEQYF. CDR3 coding DNA: TGTGCCAGTCGACAGGGTCTCTACGAGCAGTACTTC.

The V and J genes are TRBV6-2 or TRBV6-3 and TRBJ2-1; D is undetermined. The CDR3 covers 12 residues. From germline, CDR1 is MNHEY and CDR2 SVGEGT. Between the trimmed V and J ends, which lost 4 bases and 8 bases, there was a span of 9 bases. CDR3 bases: TGTGCCAGCAGTTCGTATCCCTATGAGCAGTTCTTC. Protein sequence: CASSSYPYEQFF.

This clone has only a few counts. The chain links TRBV6-5 to TRBJ2-6, with no clear D. This CDR3 spans 15 amino acids. V lost 4 bases and J 4 bases, leaving 11 bases between the germline ends. The germline CDR1 and CDR2 sequences are MNHEY and SVGAGI. CDR3: CASSSTASGANVLTF. CDR3 nucleotide sequence: TGTGCCAGCAGTTCCACCGCGTCGGGGGCCAACGTCCTGACTTTC.

The chain employs TRBV5-4 and TRBJ2-3; 12 bases are a match to TRBD2. The CDR3 runs 17 residues. From germline, CDR1 is SGHNT and CDR2 YYREEE (reference sequence). The junction had 9 bases not matched to a gene; V was cut back by 0 bases and J by 7 bases. The CDR3 loop is CASSLDPSGGAGNTQYF. In nucleotides, the CDR3 is TGTGCCAGCAGCTTGGATCCTAGCGGGGGGGCAGGTAATACGCAGTATTTT. Complete variable domain (other parts from reference TRBV5-4 and TRBJ2-3): ETGVTQSPTHLIKTRGQQVTLRCSSQSGHNTVSWYQQALGQGPQFIFQYYREEENGRGNFPPRFSGLQFPNYSSELNVNALELDDSALYLCASSLDPSGGAGNTQYFGPGTRLTVL.

The V gene is TRBV5-5, the J gene TRBJ1-5; 8 bases agree with TRBD1. Germline V gene data show CDR1 as SGHKS and CDR2 as YYEKEE (reference sequence). The V and J ends lost 0 bases and 9 bases, in that order; junction bases with no gene match: 11. This CDR3 has 16 residues. The CDR3 sequence: CASSLVGTPGGRPQHF. For the CDR3, the DNA is TGTGCCAGCAGCTTGGTCGGGACTCCAGGGGGCCGGCCCCAGCATTTT.

As concerns this clone: Other DNA sequences in the same sample also yield this CDR3. The V call is TRBV6-5, the J call TRBJ2-1; 9 nucleotides match TRBD1. Trimming took 5 bases from V and 3 from J; bases not matched to a gene: 5. Per the germline V gene, CDR1 is MNHEY and CDR2 is SVGAGI. This CDR3 region has 15 residues. CDR3 sequence (DNA): TGTGCCAGCAGTCCCCCGGGACAGGGCTACAATGAGCAGTTCTTC. Amino acid sequence: CASSPPGQGYNEQFF.

This clone has a single count. The rearrangement links TRBV7-2 to TRBJ1-2; possibly TRBD1 for D (6 bases). CDR1 and CDR2 (germline): SGHTA, FQGNSA. The CDR3 has 14 residues. V lost 1 base and J lost 4, with 10 bases in between. CDR3 residues: CASSLDGQIYGYTF. In DNA form, the CDR3 reads TGTGCCAGCAGCTTAGATGGACAGATCTATGGCTACACCTTC.

V gene TRBV5-1 combines with J gene TRBJ1-1; 7 nucleotides line up with TRBD1. The CDR3 is 13 residues long. Looked up from germline, CDR1 is SGHRS and CDR2 is YFSETQ. V shed 7 bases and J 7 bases; nucleotides not matched to a gene: 10. CDR3 protein: CASAYGQGGEAFF. DNA for the CDR3: TGCGCCAGCGCATACGGGCAGGGGGGTGAAGCTTTCTTT.

The J gene is TRBJ2-3, the V gene TRBV10-1; weak D call: TRBD1 (6 bases). The CDR3 spans 15 residues. Germline values: CDR1 WNHNN, CDR2 SYGVQD (reference sequence). The V end lost 2 bases, the J end lost 3 bases, and 12 bases lay between the germline ends. CDR3 in amino acids: CASSERVTGTDTQYF. The CDR3 bases are TGCGCCAGCAGTGAGCGTGTGACAGGTACAGATACGCAGTATTTT.

The gene calls are TRBV7-6 and TRBJ2-1, with TRBD2 matching over 7 bases. The CDR3 is 16 residues long. Germline CDR1 and CDR2: SGHVS and FNYEAQ. The V segment lost 3 bases and the J segment 0 bases; nucleotides outside the gene matches: 5. The CDR3 sequence: CASSLGGSLSYNEQFF. CDR3 nucleotides: TGTGCCAGCAGCTTGGGAGGGTCCCTCTCCTACAATGAGCAGTTCTTC.

This sequence joins TRBV7-2 and TRBJ1-4; D gene unclear. The CDR3 runs to 14 residues. Per the germline V gene, CDR1 is SGHTA and CDR2 is FQGNSA. Trimming took off 5 bases at V and 6 bases at J, with 13 bases between the two ends. In DNA, the CDR3 is TGTGCCAGCAGCGCCTACGGGGAGGATGAAAAACTGTTTTTT. Translation: CASSAYGEDEKLFF.

The V and J genes are TRBV19 and TRBJ1-1; no firm D call. The V end lost 2 bases, the J end lost 2 bases, and 21 bases lay between the germline ends. The CDR3 extends over 18 amino acids. CDR1 is LNHDA, CDR2 SQIVND, per germline (reference sequence). The CDR3, as DNA: TGTGCCAGTAGTATACTGCCCGGGTCAAAGGGAGCAAACACTGAAGCTTTCTTT. It translates to CASSILPGSKGANTEAFF.

The table lists this clone with a count of one. The chain combines TRBV5-1 with TRBJ2-1, with 10 nucleotides matching TRBD2. V lost 0 bases to trimming and J lost 7 bases; unmatched junction nucleotides: 19. This CDR3 comprises 20 residues. CDR1 and CDR2 from the germline V gene are SGHRS and YFSETQ. The CDR3: CASSLAPVGVASGGSNEQFF. The CDR3 nucleotides are TGCGCCAGCAGCTTGGCCCCGGTAGGGGTGGCTAGCGGGGGCAGTAATGAGCAGTTCTTC.

The chain uses TRBV30 and TRBJ1-4, with 7 bases lining up with TRBD1. The CDR3 spans 17 residues. The V and J ends lost 6 bases and 0 bases, in that order; junction bases with no gene match: 13. The germline CDR1 and CDR2 sequences are GTSNPN and SVGIG (reference sequence). CDR3 sequence (DNA): TGTGCCTGTCAAGGGACAGAGATTTACGCAACTAATGAAAAACTGTTTTTT. Residues: CACQGTEIYATNEKLFF.

In its sample, this clone was seen a few times. The chain couples TRBV7-9 to TRBJ2-7, with 8 positions matching TRBD2. The germline CDR1 and CDR2 sequences are SEHNR and FQNEAQ (reference sequence). The CDR3 is 18 amino acids. The trim removed 5 bases at V and 5 bases at J, leaving 20 bases unmatched. The CDR3 reads CASSPLRGGAKAPHEQYF. The CDR3 bases are TGTGCCAGCAGCCCCCTCCGGGGGGGGGCGAAGGCACCACACGAGCAGTACTTC.